This TCR beta chain came from a study of CXCR3-negative and CXCR3-positive naive CD8 T cells. The study made its TRB cDNA libraries by 5' RACE, adding UMI labels. TCRdb reprocessed the 5' RACE reads; each CDR3 protein has one entry and no DNA is given. The sample has under 70,000 distinct CDR3 sequences. CDR3 length: 13 residues. The germline V gene has CDR1 DFQATT and CDR2 SNEGSKA (reference sequence). Study results and caveats: Relative to CXCR3-negative naive cells, CXCR3-positive naive cells had more hydrophobic TRB CDR3s.

On this clonotype: What it binds is not known.

This receptor was taken from a human donor in good health. Some clones in this sample may be carry-over from other donors' samples. The specimen sequenced was naive CXCR3+ CD8+ T cells from blood. Sample subset: CD45RO-CCR7+CD27+CD95- naive CD8+ T cells expressing CXCR3 (TNR3+). The genes are TRBV20-1 and TRBJ2-7. The CDR3 is CSARDLRDYEQYF.